What follows describes a single TCR beta chain. The antigen is not known. These data come from a study of Graves' ophthalmopathy and Graves' hyperthyroidism. Hyperthyroidism qualified as stable when ophthalmopathy did not develop within 18 months of follow-up. Lactation, pregnancy, uncontrolled infections and other autoimmune diseases were all grounds for excluding patients. Study-wide results and limits: A 13-signature model separated ophthalmopathy from stable hyperthyroidism, reaching 85% to 90% sensitivity and around 79% specificity cross-validated. Most thyroid clonotypes expanded beyond 0.001 frequency were also found in blood.

The authors amplified TCR beta CDR3 regions, and they did so from RNA transcripts for repertoire sequencing. An initial RT-PCR round employing HTBI primers preceded a second-round multiplex PCR. TCRdb re-analysed the multiplex PCR reads in MiXCR, keeping a single row per CDR3 protein. The sample includes hundreds of thousands of distinct CDR3 sequences, about a fifth of them seen just once. CDR3 length: 17 residues. CDR1 and CDR2 from the germline V gene are MNHEY and SVGAGI. Trimming removed 0 bases from V and 6 bases from J, with 20 bases in between. Sequencing was carried out using peripheral blood. The rearrangement links TRBV6-5 to TRBJ1-2; the D gene is possibly TRBD1 (6 bases). The sequence was obtained from a woman between 18 and 30 years old with stable Graves' hyperthyroidism. Some clones in this sample may be carry-over from other donors' samples. The CDR3 region is CASSYSPAGASSNGYTF. In DNA form, the CDR3 reads TGTGCCAGCAGTTACTCCCCGGCAGGGGCGAGTTCGAATGGCTACACCTTC.